This T cell receptor (beta chain) was obtained from a study of blood T cell repertoires in COVID-19. Background on the study: Sites in the United States, Italy and Spain provided acute and convalescent COVID-19 samples. From T cells, B-cell-depleted T cells, or PBMCs came the material, which was cDNA or gDNA.

The count of this clone is one. In the study's own analysis: Estimation of nucleated cell counts relied on the amplification of reference gene primers. Profiled with immunoSEQ multiplex PCR; TCRdb holds only in-frame clones, not every one. V, J and clone size are those of that table, while D and trimming were read from the DNA. The profile shows 30,000 to 40,000 clones, around 84% of them singletons. The material sequenced was peripheral blood. The clonotype comes from a human donor in a cohort sampled during active COVID-19.

The CDR3 sequence: CASSGTVVEAFF. The CDR3 DNA reads TGTGCCAGCAGCGGGACAGTTGTTGAAGCTTTCTTT. The chain recombines TRBV12-3 or TRBV12-4 with TRBJ1-1, with 7 bases fitting TRBD1. The CDR3 is made up of 12 amino acids. The junction had 5 bases not matched to a gene; V was cut back by 6 bases and J by 7 bases.